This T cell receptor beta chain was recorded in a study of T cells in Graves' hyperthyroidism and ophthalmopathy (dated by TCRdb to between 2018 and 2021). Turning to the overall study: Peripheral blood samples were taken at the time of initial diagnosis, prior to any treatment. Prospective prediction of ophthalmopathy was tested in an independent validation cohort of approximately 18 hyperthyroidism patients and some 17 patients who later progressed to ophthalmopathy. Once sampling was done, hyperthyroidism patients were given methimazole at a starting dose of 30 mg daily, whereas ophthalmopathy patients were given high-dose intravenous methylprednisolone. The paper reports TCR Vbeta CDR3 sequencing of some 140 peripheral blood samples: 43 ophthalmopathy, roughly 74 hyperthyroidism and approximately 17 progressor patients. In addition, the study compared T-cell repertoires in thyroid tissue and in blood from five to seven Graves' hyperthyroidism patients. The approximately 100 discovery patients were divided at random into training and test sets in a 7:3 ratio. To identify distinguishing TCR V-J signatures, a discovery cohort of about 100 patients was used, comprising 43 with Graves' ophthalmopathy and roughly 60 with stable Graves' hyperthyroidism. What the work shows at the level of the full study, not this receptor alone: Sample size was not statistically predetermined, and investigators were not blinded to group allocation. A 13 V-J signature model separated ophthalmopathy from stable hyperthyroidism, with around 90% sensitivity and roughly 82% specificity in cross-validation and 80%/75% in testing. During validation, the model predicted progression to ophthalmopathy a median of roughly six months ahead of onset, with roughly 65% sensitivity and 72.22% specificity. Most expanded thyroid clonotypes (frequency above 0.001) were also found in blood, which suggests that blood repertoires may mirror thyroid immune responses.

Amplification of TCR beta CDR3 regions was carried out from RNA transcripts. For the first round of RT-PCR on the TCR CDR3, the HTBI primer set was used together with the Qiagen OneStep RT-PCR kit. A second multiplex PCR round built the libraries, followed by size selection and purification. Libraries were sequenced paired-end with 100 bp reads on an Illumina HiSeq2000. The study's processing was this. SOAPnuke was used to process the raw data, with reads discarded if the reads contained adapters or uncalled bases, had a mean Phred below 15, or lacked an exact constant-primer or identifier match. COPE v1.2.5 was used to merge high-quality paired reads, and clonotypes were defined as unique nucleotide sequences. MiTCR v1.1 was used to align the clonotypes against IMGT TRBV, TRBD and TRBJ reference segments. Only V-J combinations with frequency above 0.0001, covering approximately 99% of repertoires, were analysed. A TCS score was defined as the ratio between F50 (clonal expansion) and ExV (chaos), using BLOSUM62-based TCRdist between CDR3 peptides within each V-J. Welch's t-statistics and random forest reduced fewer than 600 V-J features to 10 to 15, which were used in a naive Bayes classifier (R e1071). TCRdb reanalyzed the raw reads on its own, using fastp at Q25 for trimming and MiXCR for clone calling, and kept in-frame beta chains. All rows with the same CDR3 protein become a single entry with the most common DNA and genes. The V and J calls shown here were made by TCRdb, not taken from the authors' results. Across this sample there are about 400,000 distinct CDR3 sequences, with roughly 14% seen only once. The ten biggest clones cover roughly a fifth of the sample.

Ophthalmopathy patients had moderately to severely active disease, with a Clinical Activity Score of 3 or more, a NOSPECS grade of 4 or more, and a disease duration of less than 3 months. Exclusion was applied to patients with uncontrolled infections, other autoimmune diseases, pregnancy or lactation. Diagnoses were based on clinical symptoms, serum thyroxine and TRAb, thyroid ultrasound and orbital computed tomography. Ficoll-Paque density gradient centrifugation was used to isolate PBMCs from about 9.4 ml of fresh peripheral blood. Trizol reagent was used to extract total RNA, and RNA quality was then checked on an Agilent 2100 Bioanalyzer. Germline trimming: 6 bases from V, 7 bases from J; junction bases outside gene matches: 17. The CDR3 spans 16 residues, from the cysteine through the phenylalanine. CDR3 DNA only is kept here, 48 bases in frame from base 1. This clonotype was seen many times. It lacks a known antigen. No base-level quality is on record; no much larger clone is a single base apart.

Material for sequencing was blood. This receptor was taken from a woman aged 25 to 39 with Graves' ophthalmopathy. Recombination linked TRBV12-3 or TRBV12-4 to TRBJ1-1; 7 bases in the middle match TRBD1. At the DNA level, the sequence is TGTGCCAGCAGAGATGGGGACAGATCTAGCCGCATTGAAGCTTTCTTT. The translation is CASRDGDRSSRIEAFF.